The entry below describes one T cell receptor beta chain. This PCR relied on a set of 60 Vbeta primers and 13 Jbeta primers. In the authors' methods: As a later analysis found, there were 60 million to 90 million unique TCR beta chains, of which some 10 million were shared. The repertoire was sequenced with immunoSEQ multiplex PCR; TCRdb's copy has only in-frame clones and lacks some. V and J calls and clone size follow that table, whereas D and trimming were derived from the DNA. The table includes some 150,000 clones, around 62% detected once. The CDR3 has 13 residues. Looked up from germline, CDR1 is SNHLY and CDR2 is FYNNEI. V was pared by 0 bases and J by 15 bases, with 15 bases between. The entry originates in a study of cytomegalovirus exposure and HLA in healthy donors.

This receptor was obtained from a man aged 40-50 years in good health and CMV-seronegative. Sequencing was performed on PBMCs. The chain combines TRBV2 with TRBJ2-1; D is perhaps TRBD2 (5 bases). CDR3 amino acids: CASSEAQGRGRFF. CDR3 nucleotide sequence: TGTGCCAGCAGTGAAGCGCAAGGCCGGGGTAGGTTCTTC.